This is a list of T cell receptor beta chains from one sample in a study of T cells in Graves' hyperthyroidism and ophthalmopathy. TCRdb redid the calling of the multiplex PCR reads with MiXCR, one entry per CDR3 protein. Of some 620,000 distinct CDR3 sequences listed, 15% to 20% were seen once; the top ten hold approximately 3.9%. The sequenced material came from blood. The source of these receptors is a woman in her thirties with Graves' hyperthyroidism. CDR3s include the opening cysteine and the closing phenylalanine or tryptophan. The D gene is left open where the match is weak. Rows may omit the clone size; those that give it use once, few, many or a size class.

V	size	D	J	DNA	CDR3
TRBV7-3	many	-	TRBJ2-1	TGTGCCAGCAGCTTAATTCCACAAAATGAGCAGTTCTTC	CASSLIPQNEQFF
TRBV27	many	TRBD1	TRBJ1-4	TGTGCCAGCACGACCGCAGGGGGCGGCGGTGAAAAACTGTTTTTT	CASTTAGGGGEKLFF
TRBV7-2	few	TRBD2	TRBJ2-7	TGTGCCAGCAGCTTACGCCGGCCTAGCGGGAGTGGGGAGCAGTACTTC	CASSLRRPSGSGEQYF
TRBV5-4	-	-	TRBJ2-6	TGTGCCAGCAGCTTCCCGGGGGCGCAAGGTGGGGCCAACGTCCTGACTTTC	CASSFPGAQGGANVLTF
TRBV27	few	-	TRBJ1-2	TGTGCCAGCAGTTCTCTTACAGGTTTTAACTATGGCTACACCTTC	CASSSLTGFNYGYTF
TRBV3-1	many	-	TRBJ2-7	TGTGCCAGCAGCCAAGTGATGGGCTACGAGCAGTACTTC	CASSQVMGYEQYF
TRBV15	many	TRBD2	TRBJ2-1	TGTGCCACCAGCAGAGTGGGGAGGGGCAATGAGCAGTTCTTC	CATSRVGRGNEQFF
TRBV28	many	-	TRBJ2-7	TGTGCCAGCAGTTTCGACACCAGCTCCTACGAGCAGTACTTC	CASSFDTSSYEQYF
TRBV27	many	-	TRBJ2-7	TGTGCCAGCAGTTTTAGCGTAAAGGGGAACGAGCAGTACTTC	CASSFSVKGNEQYF
TRBV7-9	-	-	TRBJ2-7	TGTGCCAGCAGCTTGGAGGTCCACGAGCAGTACTTC	CASSLEVHEQYF
TRBV7-7	many	-	TRBJ2-1	TGTGCTAGCAGCCTGACGAGGGGGAGCGCATTCAATGAGCAGTTCTTC	CASSLTRGSAFNEQFF
TRBV6-1	many	TRBD2	TRBJ2-1	TGTGCCAGCAGTGGAGGGTTTCTAGCTAGCGGGAGGAAGAATGAGCAGTTCTTC	CASSGGFLASGRKNEQFF
TRBV5-1	many	TRBD2	TRBJ2-2	TGCGCCAGCAGCTTGACTAGTGGGAGGGACACCGGGGAGCTGTTTTTT	CASSLTSGRDTGELFF
TRBV5-1	few	-	TRBJ1-6	TGCGCCAGCAGCTTAGGGGTTAGGGATTCACCCCTCCACTTT	CASSLGVRDSPLHF
TRBV2	many	-	TRBJ2-5	TGTGCCAGCAGTGACGGACAAGAGACCCAGTACTTC	CASSDGQETQYF
TRBV12-3/TRBV12-4	few	-	TRBJ1-3	TGTGCCAGCAAGAGGGACACTGGAAACACCATATATTTT	CASKRDTGNTIYF
TRBV29-1	-	-	TRBJ1-1	TGCGGAGGGGAGGGGATTTACGCTGAAGCTTTCTTT	CGGEGIYAEAFF
TRBV5-5	-	-	TRBJ2-1	TGTGCCAGCAGTTGGGGGACTTATAATGAGCAGTTCTTC	CASSWGTYNEQFF
TRBV12-5	many	-	TRBJ1-1	TGTGCTAGTGGTTTGACAGGCGTCACTGAAGCTTTCTTT	CASGLTGVTEAFF
TRBV18	-	-	TRBJ2-3	TGTGCCAGCTCACGTACCGCAGGCGACCGATCCACAGATACGCAGTATTTT	CASSRTAGDRSTDTQYF
TRBV5-1	-	-	TRBJ1-3	TGCGCCAGCAGCCCGGGCACGGTGGGGTCTGGAAACACCATATATTTT	CASSPGTVGSGNTIYF
TRBV6-1	-	TRBD2	TRBJ2-1	TGTGCCAGCAGTCGGACTAGCGGCTACAATGAGCAGCTCTTC	CASSRTSGYNEQLF
TRBV27	many	TRBD2	TRBJ2-1	TGTGCCAGCAGTTTTGAAGCTTGGGCGGGAGACAATGAGCAGTTCTTC	CASSFEAWAGDNEQFF
TRBV28	few	-	TRBJ2-7	TGTGCGACCAGTTTATCGGCTAGCAGTATCTACGAGCAGTACTTC	CATSLSASSIYEQYF
TRBV6-1	many	-	TRBJ1-2	TGTGCCAGCAGTGAAGGATCTTGGCCGGGAGGCTACACCTTC	CASSEGSWPGGYTF
TRBV12-3/TRBV12-4	many	-	TRBJ1-1	TGTGCCAGCGTCGGCCCTTCACAGGGTGATATATTATTTGGAGCTTTCTTT	CASVGPSQGDILFGAFF
TRBV12-3/TRBV12-4	many	TRBD1	TRBJ1-2	TGTGCCAGCAGCACCGGGACAGGCTATGGCTACACCTTC	CASSTGTGYGYTF
TRBV10-3	many	TRBD2	TRBJ2-7	TGTGCCATCAGTGATACTAGCGGAGGGAGCTACGAGCAGTACTTC	CAISDTSGGSYEQYF
TRBV29-1	-	-	TRBJ2-7	TGCAGCGTCACTTCTCCGGGGAGCGAGCAGTACTTC	CSVTSPGSEQYF
TRBV3-1	many	TRBD2	TRBJ2-7	TGTGCCAGCAGCCCAAGCGGGAGGGACTACGAGCAGTACTTC	CASSPSGRDYEQYF
TRBV20-1	many	-	TRBJ2-5	TGCAGTGCAACCGACAGGACCCAAGAGACCCAGTACTTC	CSATDRTQETQYF
TRBV20-1	-	-	TRBJ2-3	TGCAGTGCTAGAGAGCTCTTGTTGGGGGAGACGGATACGCAGTATTTT	CSARELLLGETDTQYF
TRBV3-1	many	TRBD2	TRBJ2-2	TGTGCCAGCAGCCAAGAAGGCCTAGCGGGGAACACCGGGGAGCTGTTTTTT	CASSQEGLAGNTGELFF
TRBV2	-	-	TRBJ2-5	TGTGCCAGCAGCCAGGCAGGGGTGGTCCAAGAGGCCCAGTACTTC	CASSQAGVVQEAQYF
TRBV14	-	TRBD2	TRBJ2-3	TGTGCCAGCAGCCTATTAGCGGGAGAAAGCACAGATACGCAGTATTTT	CASSLLAGESTDTQYF
TRBV7-2	many	-	TRBJ2-1	TGTGCCAGCAGCTTAGGTGGTATTCCGTCTAGGACCAATGAGCAGTTCTTC	CASSLGGIPSRTNEQFF